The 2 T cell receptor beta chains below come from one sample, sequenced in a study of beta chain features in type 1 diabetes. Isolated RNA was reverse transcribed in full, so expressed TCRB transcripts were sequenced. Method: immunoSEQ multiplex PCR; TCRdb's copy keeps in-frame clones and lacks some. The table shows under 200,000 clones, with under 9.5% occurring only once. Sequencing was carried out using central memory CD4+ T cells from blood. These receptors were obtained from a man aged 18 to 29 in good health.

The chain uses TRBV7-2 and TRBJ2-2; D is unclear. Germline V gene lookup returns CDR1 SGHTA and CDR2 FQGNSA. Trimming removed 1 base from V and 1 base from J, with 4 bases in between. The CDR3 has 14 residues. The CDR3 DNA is TGTGCCAGCAGCTTAGGACAGAACACCGGGGAGCTGTTTTTT. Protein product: CASSLGQNTGELFF. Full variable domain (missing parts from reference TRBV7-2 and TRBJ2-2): GAGVSQSPSNKVTEKGKDVELRCDPISGHTALYWYRQSLGQGLEFLIYFQGNSAPDKSGLPSDRFSAERTGGSVSTLTIQRTQQEDSAVYLCASSLGQNTGELFFGEGSRLTVL.

DNA of the CDR3: TGTGCCAGCAGCGTAGCCGGGACAGGTACAGATACGCAGTATTTT. The encoded protein is CASSVAGTGTDTQYF. V is TRBV7-3 and J is TRBJ2-3, with 8 bases lining up with TRBD1. Germline V lookup: CDR1 SGHTA, CDR2 FQGTGA. The CDR3 contains 15 residues. V shed 5 bases, J shed 3 bases, and the junction held 7 bases outside the gene matches.